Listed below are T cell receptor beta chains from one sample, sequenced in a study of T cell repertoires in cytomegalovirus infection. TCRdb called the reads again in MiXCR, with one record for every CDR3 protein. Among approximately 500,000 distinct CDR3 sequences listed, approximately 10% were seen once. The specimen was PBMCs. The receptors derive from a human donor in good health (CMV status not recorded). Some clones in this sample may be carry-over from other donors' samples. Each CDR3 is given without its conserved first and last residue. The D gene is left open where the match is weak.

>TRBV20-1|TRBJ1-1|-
SARHSSRALNTEAF
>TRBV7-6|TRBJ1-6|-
ASSLEVRGLGVSNSPLH
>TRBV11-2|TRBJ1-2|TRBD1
ASSQAGGHGYT
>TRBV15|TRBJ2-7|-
ATSRDLLGGEQY
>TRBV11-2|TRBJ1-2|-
ASSLRGDRPNYGYT
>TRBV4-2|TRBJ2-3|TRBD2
ASSQVNMASGTDTQY
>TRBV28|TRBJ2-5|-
ASSGRALREETQY
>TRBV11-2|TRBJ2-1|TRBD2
ASSHGWGSGRNNEQF
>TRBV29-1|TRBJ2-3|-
SVLQDTQY
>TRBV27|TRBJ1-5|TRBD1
ARYGTDKYSNQPQH
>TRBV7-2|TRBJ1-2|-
ASSFSQGSGYT
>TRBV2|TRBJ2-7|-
ASSPQDVTDYEQY
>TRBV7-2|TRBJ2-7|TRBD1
ASSWWDSSYEQY
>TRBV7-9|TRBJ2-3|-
ASSQPRDKGADTQY
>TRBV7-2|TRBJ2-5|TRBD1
ASSLVGQAGETQY
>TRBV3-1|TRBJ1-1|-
ASSQERLIKGNTEAF
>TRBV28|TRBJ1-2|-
ASSPGERLLRGYT
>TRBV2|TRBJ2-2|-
ATTGSGGGELF
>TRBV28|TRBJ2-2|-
ASIQENTGELF